This T cell receptor (beta chain) was captured by sequencing in a study of PD-1 blockade in classical Hodgkin lymphoma. Broader study findings: A significant rise in TCR diversity was seen by C4D1 for CD4+ cells but not for CD8+ cells. Complete responders had baseline diversity similar to newly diagnosed patients.

The V and J ends lost 2 bases and 5 bases respectively, with 14 bases between them. The CDR3 length is 15 residues. Germline V CDR1 and CDR2: MRHNA, SNTAGT. Every patient relapsed after autologous stem cell transplantation, and brentuximab vedotin exposure varied. Complete response, partial response or progressive disease constituted the best responses recorded. The method was immunoSEQ multiplex PCR; TCRdb's version includes in-frame clones alone and lacks a portion of them. The repertoire holds around 100,000 clones, with approximately 90% as singletons. Details on this clone: What it binds is not known.

The genes are TRBV6-4 and TRBJ2-3, with D tentatively TRBD2 (7 bases). The sequences come from peripheral blood mononuclear cells (PBMCs), collected before the second cycle of nivolumab. The sequence was obtained from a human donor with classical Hodgkin lymphoma. The CDR3 bases are TGTGCCAGCAGTGACGTCGGGGGGCAAGGAGATACGCAGTATTTT. As protein: CASSDVGGQGDTQYF.